This paragraph reports one TCR beta chain. This sample is part of a study of blood T cell repertoires in COVID-19. Study background: In each case, the material was cDNA or gDNA derived from T cells, B-cell-depleted T cells, or PBMCs.

Measured with immunoSEQ multiplex PCR; TCRdb has only the in-frame clones, and not every one. Of 250,000 to 400,000 clones in the sample, about 85% were seen once. Germline V CDR1 and CDR2: SGDLS, YYNGEE. The V gene lost 0 bases and the J gene lost 4 bases, with 16 bases spanning the gap. The CDR3 runs 16 residues. Living in under 30 US areas, the participants were between about 18 and 95 years of age. Participants classified as exposed had met a COVID-19 case within 2 weeks before study entry. This clonotype originated in a woman under 40 who had been exposed to COVID-19. V is TRBV9 and J is TRBJ2-5; the D gene is possibly TRBD2 (6 bases). Sequenced: PBMCs or T cells enriched from blood (not recorded which). CDR3 region: CASSVGGDLLRETQYF. The CDR3 DNA is TGTGCCAGCAGCGTAGGGGGGGACCTCTTGAGAGAGACCCAGTACTTC.